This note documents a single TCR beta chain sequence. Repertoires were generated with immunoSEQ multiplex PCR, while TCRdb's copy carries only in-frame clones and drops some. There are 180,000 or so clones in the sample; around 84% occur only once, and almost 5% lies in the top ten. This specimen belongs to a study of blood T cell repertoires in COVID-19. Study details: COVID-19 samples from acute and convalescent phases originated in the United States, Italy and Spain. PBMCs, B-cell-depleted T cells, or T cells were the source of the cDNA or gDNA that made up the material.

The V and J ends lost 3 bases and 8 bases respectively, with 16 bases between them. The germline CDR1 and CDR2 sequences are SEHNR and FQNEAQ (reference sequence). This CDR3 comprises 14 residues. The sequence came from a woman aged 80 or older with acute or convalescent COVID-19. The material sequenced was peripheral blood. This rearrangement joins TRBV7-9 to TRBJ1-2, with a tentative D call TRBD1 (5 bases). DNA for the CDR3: TGTGCCAGCAGCTTCGATAGCAGGGTGAGAGGCTACACCTTC. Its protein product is CASSFDSRVRGYTF.